These T cell receptor beta chains were read from a single sample in a study of cytomegalovirus exposure and HLA in healthy donors. Clones were read by immunoSEQ multiplex PCR, and TCRdb kept only the in-frame ones, dropping some. The sample shows about 140,000 clones, approximately 71% of them seen only once. The sample was PBMCs. Receptor source: a man younger than 30 in good health and CMV-seropositive. Both conserved end residues are part of each CDR3. The D gene is left open where the match is weak. Only some rows state a clone size, as once, few, many or a class for expanded clones.

v_gene	abundance	j_gene	d_gene	CDR3nt	CDR3aa
TRBV29-1	-	TRBJ2-1	TRBD1	TGCAGCGTTGTGGGACAGGGGCAGGTGGTGAATGAGCAGTTCTTC	CSVVGQGQVVNEQFF
TRBV7-9	-	TRBJ1-1	TRBD1	TGTGCCAGCAGCTTAGAGGACAGGGGCACTGAAGCTTTCTTT	CASSLEDRGTEAFF
TRBV7-9	-	TRBJ2-2	TRBD2	TGTGCCAGCAGTTCTAGCGGTTCGACCGGGGAGCTGTTTTTT	CASSSSGSTGELFF
TRBV5-6	-	TRBJ2-2	-	TGTGCCAGCACCTTGGTGGACTCGACCGGGGAGCTGTTTTTT	CASTLVDSTGELFF
TRBV5-1	few	TRBJ2-7	TRBD2	TGCGCCAGCAGCTTCGAGCGGGAGATCGTCTACGAGCAGTACTTC	CASSFEREIVYEQYF
TRBV11-3	-	TRBJ2-1	TRBD2	TGTGCCAGCAGCCACGGACTAGCGAAAAACAATGAGCAGTTCTTC	CASSHGLAKNNEQFF
TRBV9	few	TRBJ1-1	-	TGTGCCAGCAGCGCGGGGGGGAACACTGAAGCTTTCTTT	CASSAGGNTEAFF
TRBV5-4	-	TRBJ2-3	-	TGTGCCAGCAGCCCCCCTAGCGTAAACACAGATACGCAGTATTTT	CASSPPSVNTDTQYF
TRBV5-8	-	TRBJ2-5	TRBD2	TGTGCCAGCAGCTTGGGATCCCTAGCGGAAGGGGAGACCCAGTACTTC	CASSLGSLAEGETQYF
TRBV7-9	-	TRBJ1-2	TRBD1	TGTGCCAGCAGCTTAGGCCCAGGACAGGGGAACTATGGCTACACCTTC	CASSLGPGQGNYGYTF
TRBV30	-	TRBJ2-3	TRBD2	TGTGCCTGGAGTCCCCTTTTAGCGGGATACACAGATACGCAGTATTTT	CAWSPLLAGYTDTQYF
TRBV29-1	-	TRBJ2-7	TRBD1	TGCAGCGTCACCGTTACAGGGGGCTACGAGCAGTACTTC	CSVTVTGGYEQYF
TRBV4-1	-	TRBJ2-3	-	TGCGCCAGCAGCCTGCCGCGCAGCGGGACAGATACGCAGTATTTT	CASSLPRSGTDTQYF
TRBV9	-	TRBJ2-7	TRBD1	TGTGCCAGCAGCGTAGGTGGGACAGAAACCTACGAGCAGTACTTC	CASSVGGTETYEQYF
TRBV5-1	few	TRBJ2-2	TRBD2	TGCGCCAGCAGCTTGCCTCGAGCGGGAGGGCAGACCGGGGAGCTGTTTTTT	CASSLPRAGGQTGELFF
TRBV30	-	TRBJ1-1	TRBD1	TGTGCCTGGAGTTTATCACAGGGGGCGGCTGAAGCTTTCTTT	CAWSLSQGAAEAFF
TRBV6-1	-	TRBJ2-2	-	TGTGCCAGCAAGACGGACAGTTACACCGGGGAGCTGTTTTTT	CASKTDSYTGELFF
TRBV18	-	TRBJ1-2	-	TGTGCCAGCTCACCCGACAGGCAGCGCTATGGCTACACCTTC	CASSPDRQRYGYTF
TRBV9	-	TRBJ2-6	-	TGTGCCAGCAGCCCCACGCAGGGTGGGGCCAACGTCCTGACTTTC	CASSPTQGGANVLTF
TRBV7-9	-	TRBJ1-2	-	TGTGCCAGCAGCGACACGGGGGGACTCTACACCTTC	CASSDTGGLYTF
TRBV5-6	once	TRBJ2-3	TRBD2	TGTGCCAGCAGCTTGGTTAGTAGCGGGTCTAGCACAGATACGCAGTATTTT	CASSLVSSGSSTDTQYF
TRBV11-2	-	TRBJ1-1	TRBD1	TGTGCCAGCCATAAGGGACAGAGGAACACTGAAGCTTTCTTT	CASHKGQRNTEAFF
TRBV4-1	-	TRBJ2-5	TRBD2	TGCGCCAGCAGCCCGCTTTTAGCGGGTAGAGAGACCCAGTACTTC	CASSPLLAGRETQYF
TRBV29-1	-	TRBJ2-1	TRBD1	TGCAGCGTTCCTCGGACAGGCCGCTCCTACAATGAGCAGTTCTTC	CSVPRTGRSYNEQFF
TRBV7-9	-	TRBJ2-3	-	TGTGCCAGCAGCCACCCCCGCGGAGGGGGCGTGACAGATACGCAGTATTTT	CASSHPRGGGVTDTQYF
TRBV7-3	once	TRBJ2-1	-	TGTGCCAGCAGCTTAAGTTCGACTTACAATGAGCAGTTCTTC	CASSLSSTYNEQFF
TRBV7-2	-	TRBJ1-2	TRBD1	TGTGCCAGCAGCGTTGGGTCCCGTACAGGGGTTAACTATGGCTACACCTTC	CASSVGSRTGVNYGYTF
TRBV4-1	-	TRBJ2-7	TRBD2	TGCGCCAGCAGTGTGGACGGCGGGGGAACTTACGAGCAGTACTTC	CASSVDGGGTYEQYF
TRBV30	-	TRBJ2-1	TRBD1	TGTGCCTGGAAGGGGGACAGATACAATGAGCAGTTCTTC	CAWKGDRYNEQFF
TRBV6-5	-	TRBJ2-7	TRBD1	TGTGCCAGCAGCCCGGGACAGGTCCTCTACGAGCAGTACTTC	CASSPGQVLYEQYF
TRBV5-4	-	TRBJ1-2	-	TGTGCCAGCGGGGATTTGGGGAGGCGAGGCTACACCTTC	CASGDLGRRGYTF
TRBV7-9	-	TRBJ1-4	-	TGTGCCAGCAGCCGTACGGTCGGGTCCGGTAATGAAAAACTGTTTTTT	CASSRTVGSGNEKLFF
TRBV5-8	-	TRBJ2-3	-	TGTGCCAGCAGCCCTAACAGGGCAACAGATACGCAGTATTTT	CASSPNRATDTQYF
TRBV19	-	TRBJ2-2	TRBD1	TGTGCCAGTAGTAACAGGGGGCAGAAGGTCACCGGGGAGCTGTTTTTT	CASSNRGQKVTGELFF
TRBV7-9	-	TRBJ2-4	TRBD2	TGTGCCAGCAGCCCACTGGGACAGTTACTAGCGGGGGTTAAAAACATTCAGTACTTC	CASSPLGQLLAGVKNIQYF
TRBV6-1	-	TRBJ2-1	-	TGTGCCGTTGAGGGGGAGGGCCCCCATGAGCAGTTCTTC	CAVEGEGPHEQFF
TRBV19	few	TRBJ1-1	-	TGTGCCAGTAGTCGAGACGGGGGTGGCACTGAAGCTTTCTTT	CASSRDGGGTEAFF
TRBV5-1	-	TRBJ2-3	-	TGCGCCAGCAGTTCACAGGTTAGCACAGATACGCAGTATTTT	CASSSQVSTDTQYF
TRBV13	-	TRBJ2-7	TRBD2	TGTGCCAGCAGCCCGGGACTAGCGGGAGCTTACGAGCAGTACTTC	CASSPGLAGAYEQYF
TRBV19	-	TRBJ2-1	TRBD2	TGTGCCAGTAGTACGGTCATAGCGGGAGGCGAGCAGTTCTTC	CASSTVIAGGEQFF
TRBV29-1	few	TRBJ2-7	TRBD1	TGCAGCGTTGGACCCGGACAGGGGCGATACGAGCAGTACTTC	CSVGPGQGRYEQYF
TRBV7-7	-	TRBJ2-7	TRBD2	TGTGCCAGCAGCACGAAGGGACTAGCCCCCGAGCAGTACTTC	CASSTKGLAPEQYF
TRBV14	-	TRBJ2-1	TRBD2	TGTGCCAGCAGCTCGGGAGGGTCAAAGTTCTTC	CASSSGGSKFF
TRBV18	few	TRBJ1-1	-	TGTGCCAGCTCACCGGCAGGGCGGAACACTGAAGCTTTCTTT	CASSPAGRNTEAFF
TRBV7-2	-	TRBJ2-7	-	TGTGCCAGCAGCTTGGGGACACAAGCCTACGAGCAGTACTTC	CASSLGTQAYEQYF